This T cell receptor (beta chain) was documented in a study of CD4+ T cells in melanoma. Profiling relied on immunoSEQ multiplex PCR, and the TCRdb table lists in-frame clones only, not all of them. The table records some 47,000 clones, roughly 89% of them present only once. The germline gives CDR1 SGHTA, CDR2 FQGNSA. Trimming left V 3 bases short and J 10 bases short, with 18 bases between. There are 14 residues in the CDR3. The sequenced sample consisted of peripheral blood. This TCR came from a human donor with melanoma. The rearrangement uses TRBV7-2 and TRBJ1-1; TRBD1 might be the D (6 bases). CDR3 bases: TGTGCCAGCAGCTTCGAAACAGGGACTTGGGGAGCTTTCTTT. Its translation: CASSFETGTWGAFF.